This T cell receptor beta chain was found in a study of cytomegalovirus exposure and HLA in healthy donors. Study observations and caveats: A list of 164 TCR beta chains associated with cytomegalovirus was given. Most sequenced TCRs were rare (though some public TCRs occurred in many donors).

Worth noting for this clone: Its specificity is unknown.

The donors were in the roughly 130-subject validation cohort, distinct from the roughly 600-subject first cohort. The data were produced by immunoSEQ multiplex PCR, yet TCRdb's version contains in-frame clones alone and is incomplete. The repertoire holds over 110,000 clones, with approximately 86% as singletons. Deletions cut 0 bases from V and 0 bases from J, with 3 bases between. The CDR3 has 14 amino acids. Germline loops: CDR1 SGHNT, CDR2 YENEEA. This chain connects TRBV11-3 to TRBJ1-3; D ambiguous. Sequencing input: PBMCs. The source of this sequence is a man aged 18 to 30 in good health and CMV-seropositive. CDR3 residues: CASSLESSGNTIYF. CDR3 sequence (DNA): TGTGCCAGCAGCTTAGAGAGCTCTGGAAACACCATATATTTT.